This TCR beta chain comes out of a study of shared clonotypes between healthy human individuals (dated by TCRdb to the early 2020s). In the study overall: A couple of women and a few men aged 18 to 49 years were included in the cohort. For each donor, three plates each were used for CD4 naive and CD4 memory, two plates were used for CD8 naive, and one plate was used for CD8 memory. The study deeply sequenced blood TCR repertoires of five healthy adults to estimate repertoire size and the extent of clonotype sharing between individuals. Libraries were prepared and TCR repertoires were sequenced by different laboratories using diverse techniques, in order to increase sequencing depth and limit assay-specific biases. Per donor, leukapheresis produced somewhere between about 0.94 and 8.9 billion PBMCs.

For the CD8 naive samples, CD45RO-negative cells were positively selected for CCR7, yielding a CD45RA+CCR7+ population from which TemRA cells were excluded. Donors were healthy HIV-negative adults with no recently reported acute infections or vaccinations. Every donor was a Caucasian adult residing in Nashville, Tennessee, USA. After blood collection by leukapheresis, PBMCs were isolated using Ficoll-Histopaque density gradient centrifugation and then cryopreserved in the vapor phase of liquid nitrogen. Analytical flow cytometry was used to check the purity and quantity of every magnetically sorted T cell population. Genomic DNA was isolated from every sorted fraction and measured by UV absorbance on a Nanodrop 2000c. The V end loses 5 bases and the J end loses 5 bases, and a stretch of 9 bases separates them. Counted from cysteine to phenylalanine, this CDR3 has 12 amino acids. Only CDR3 DNA is held: 36 bases, read in frame from base 1. From the germline V gene, CDR1 is MNHEY and CDR2 is SVGAGI.

Note on this clone: Its antigen remains unidentified. No per-base quality is available; no much larger clone lies one base away.

Broader findings and caveats from the paper: Compared with non-shared clonotypes, the clonotypes found in all four sorted-subset donors had higher generation probabilities. Across a handful of donors, 5% to 6% of naive CD4, 3% to 3.5% of naive CD8, under 2.5% of memory CD4, and approximately 0.4% of memory CD8 clonotypes were shared. Larger estimated clonotype richness was generally found for naive subsets than for memory subsets. Pairwise subsampling indicated that sequencing depth was expected to affect the degree of clonotype sharing among donors. The small number of donors limited the genetic and exposure-history diversity represented. Sampling was limited to blood, and TCR repertoires in tissue likely differ from TCR repertoires in blood. Even with the large sequencing depth, rarefaction of the sorted-subset datasets indicated that sequencing was incomplete.

Using the deep immunoSEQ assay, TCR CDR3 regions were amplified from genomic DNA by multiplex PCR. Extracted genomic DNA from each cell subset was distributed evenly across all wells of several immunoSEQ 96-well plates, and each plate was treated as a replicate. For sorted subsets, 150 to 250 ng genomic DNA, equal to 30,000 to 35,000 T cell genomes, was loaded into each replicate PCR. Purified libraries were quantified with a Qubit 3.0 fluorometer, sized on a Bioanalyzer 2100, and re-quantified with the KAPA Library Quantification kit. Every immunoSEQ 96-well plate was sequenced on a separate single-read 150-cycle Illumina NextSeq 550 flow cell. Processing in the source paper ran as follows. Because the immunoSEQ output included only junctional sequences and no quality scores, the filtering could not be the same as the filtering used for full-length reads. To assign V/J genes and CDR3, sequences were annotated against IMGT germline references using PyIR, a Python wrapper for IgBLAST v1.9. Reads with weak V/J assignments (E-value above 1e-6), missing CDR3, stop codons, out-of-frame junctions, or ambiguous translated residues were removed. V3J clonotypes were defined by identical inferred V gene, J gene, and CDR3 amino acid sequence. To compute the percentage overlap between repertoires, the number of shared unique clonotypes was divided by the size of the smaller repertoire. Three approaches were used to assess repertoire richness: RTK rarefaction, the Chao1 estimator, and Recon v2.1 estimates of unobserved clonotypes. OLGA was used to compute generation probabilities for all TCRbeta clonotypes that the gDNA method yielded from several donors. The table comes from immuneACCESS by way of TCRdb, which keeps in-frame sequences with V and J called. Part of the clones is missing from these tables; in studies checked, under half for an unresolved V gene and the rest for unknown reasons. The V and J calls and clone size were taken over from that table, and D and trimming were inferred from the DNA. Within this sample are approximately 600,000 clones, with 90% to 95% of them counted one time only. The ten largest make up about 0.11% of the sample.

Recombination linked TRBV6-5 to TRBJ1-2; D gene: possibly TRBD1, on 5 matching bases. The material sequenced was naive CD8+ T cells sorted from blood. According to the study, the label for this sample's cell subset or site signals: CD45RA+CCR7+. The TCR originated in a young woman in good health. The nucleotides read TGTGCCAGCAGTGATCAGGGTTATGGCTACACCTTC. The resulting protein is CASSDQGYGYTF.